This is a list of T cell receptor beta chains from one sample in a study of read filtering for tumor transcriptome and immune sequencing. TCRdb called the reads again in MiXCR, with one record for every CDR3 protein. The sample has 100,000 to 150,000 distinct CDR3 sequences; approximately 13% are singletons. The sample consisted of a population of CD138-negative cells sorted from bone marrow. These receptors were obtained from a donor at least 40 years old with multiple myeloma. CDR3s include the opening cysteine and the closing phenylalanine or tryptophan. The size of a clone is reported for some rows only, either as once, few or many, or as a class for expanded clones.

many,TRBV12-3/TRBV12-4,CASSFKGGTEAFF
.,TRBV11-2,CASSRQAEQYF
many,TRBV6-5,CASSYSGRPGYTF
many,TRBV9,CASSVLQTTGELFF
.,TRBV24-1,CATSDNPGRTLSSYNEQFF
many,TRBV6-2/TRBV6-3,CASRRTSGANEQFF
few,TRBV12-3/TRBV12-4,CASSFLAKNIQYF
many,TRBV30,CAWSRLDEQFF
many,TRBV29-1,CSVVPYDTYGYTF
many,TRBV20-1,CSAEGLAGVIYNEQFF
many,TRBV7-2,CASSSPWEETQYF
many,TRBV12-3/TRBV12-4,CASSLAPDQYGNEQFF
many,TRBV9,CASSVGTSGGGTKQYF
.,TRBV4-1,CASSQGTGWLQPQHF
few,TRBV11-3,CASSPGTASPGNTIYF
many,TRBV7-9,CASMGHEQFF
.,TRBV7-9,CASSPPVGQGSYNEQFF
few,TRBV24-1,CATGTPDRGNTGELFF
.,TRBV7-9,CASSFLGQNNEQFF
.,TRBV12-3/TRBV12-4,CASSPTRDRGDIFEQFF